The source of this TCR beta chain is a study of blood T cells in healthy people across ages. Study-level findings and limits: Higher diversity and more naive CD4+ cells were features of long-lived donors, compared to aged donors.

This CDR3 has 19 amino acids. V dropped 3 bases and J dropped 7; count of bases not matched to a gene: 21. Per the germline V gene, CDR1 is WSHSY and CDR2 is SAAADI. A word on this clonotype: Its antigen is as yet unknown.

Then a second PCR, running about 6 to 12 cycles, was carried out with a sample-barcoded 5' primer and a J-beta primer mix. TCRdb reprocessed the 5' RACE reads with MiXCR, giving one entry per CDR3 protein. The data show around 650,000 distinct CDR3 sequences, about 43% seen once. The genes are TRBV10-2 and TRBJ2-7, with TRBD2 matching 10 bases. This TCR derives from a man of 80 years or more in good health. Sequencing was carried out using blood. In DNA, the CDR3 is TGCGCCAGCAGTGAAGGGCTAGCGGGGGCCCCGAGCTCCTACAATGAGCAGTACTTC. Its translation is CASSEGLAGAPSSYNEQYF.